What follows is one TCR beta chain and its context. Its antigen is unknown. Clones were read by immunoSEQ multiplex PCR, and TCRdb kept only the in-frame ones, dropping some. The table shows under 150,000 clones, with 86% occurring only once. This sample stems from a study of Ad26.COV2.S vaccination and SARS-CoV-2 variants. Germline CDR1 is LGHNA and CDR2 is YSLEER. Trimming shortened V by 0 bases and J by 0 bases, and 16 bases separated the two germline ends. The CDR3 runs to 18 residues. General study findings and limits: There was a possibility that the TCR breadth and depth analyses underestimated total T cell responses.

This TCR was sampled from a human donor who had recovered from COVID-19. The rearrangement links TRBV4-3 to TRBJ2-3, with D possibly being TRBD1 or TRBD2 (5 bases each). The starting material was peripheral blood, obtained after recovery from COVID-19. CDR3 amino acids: CASSQDGTAGASTDTQYF. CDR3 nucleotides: TGCGCCAGCAGCCAAGATGGGACGGCAGGAGCAAGCACAGATACGCAGTATTTT.